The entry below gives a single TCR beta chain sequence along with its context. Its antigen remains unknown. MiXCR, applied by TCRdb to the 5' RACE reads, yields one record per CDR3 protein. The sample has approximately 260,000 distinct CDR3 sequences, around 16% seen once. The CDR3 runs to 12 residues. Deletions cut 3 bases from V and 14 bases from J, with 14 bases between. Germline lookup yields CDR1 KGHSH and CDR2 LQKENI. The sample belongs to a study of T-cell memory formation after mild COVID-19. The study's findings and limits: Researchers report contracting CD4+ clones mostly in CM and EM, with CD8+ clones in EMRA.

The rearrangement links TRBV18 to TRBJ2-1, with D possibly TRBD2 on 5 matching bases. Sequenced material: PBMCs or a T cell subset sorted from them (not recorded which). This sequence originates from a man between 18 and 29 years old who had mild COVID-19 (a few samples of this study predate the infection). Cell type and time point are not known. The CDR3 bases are TGTGCCAGCTCACCGCAAGGCCTCGGGGAGTTCTTC. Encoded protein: CASSPQGLGEFF.